What follows are 21 T cell receptor beta chains derived from one specimen sequenced in a study of cytomegalovirus exposure and HLA in healthy donors. The PCR used 60 Vbeta and 13 Jbeta primers. The table came from immunoSEQ multiplex PCR; TCRdb's copy has only in-frame clones and leaves some out. The sample contains around 70,000 clones, more than 75% of which appear only once. The source material was PBMCs. The origin of the receptors is a girl aged 5-17 years in good health and CMV-seropositive.

This chain uses TRBV9 with TRBJ2-5; D may be TRBD2 (6 bases). The CDR3 covers 15 residues. Germline V CDR1 and CDR2: SGDLS, YYNGEE. The V end was cut by 0 bases, the J end by 2 bases, with 11 bases between. CDR3 nucleotide sequence: TGTGCCAGCAGCGTAGTAGGAGGGATACAAGAGACCCAGTACTTC. Amino acid sequence: CASSVVGGIQETQYF.

The J gene is TRBJ1-2, the V gene TRBV27, with D possibly matching TRBD1 (6 bases). V lost 3 bases and J 0 bases, leaving 8 bases between the germline ends. Germline V gene sequence: CDR1 MNHEY, CDR2 SMNVEV (reference sequence). This CDR3 region has 14 residues. CDR3 sequence: CASSFDRTNYGYTF. CDR3 bases: TGTGCCAGCAGTTTTGACAGGACTAACTATGGCTACACCTTC.

The chain carries TRBV25-1 and TRBJ1-4; 8 bases are shared with TRBD1. This CDR3 has 16 residues. The germline V gene has CDR1 MGHDK and CDR2 SYGVNS. Unmatched junction bases numbered 11, after V lost 6 bases and J lost 5 bases. This CDR3 is CASSEGQARVNEKLFF. Written as DNA, the CDR3 is TGTGCCAGCAGCGAGGGACAGGCTAGGGTGAATGAAAAACTGTTTTTT.

The chain employs TRBV19 and TRBJ2-7; D is possibly TRBD1 (6 bases). Germline CDR1 and CDR2: LNHDA and SQIVND (reference sequence). The CDR3 extends over 13 amino acids. Deletions cut 7 bases from V and 0 bases from J, with 10 bases between. The CDR3 spells CASKQGNSYEQYF. DNA for the CDR3: TGTGCCAGTAAACAGGGAAACTCCTACGAGCAGTACTTC.

In regard to this clone: The junction departs from germline at one end; a sequencing error may be responsible. The chain carries TRBV7-7 and TRBJ1-2, with D unclear. The CDR3 loop spans 14 amino acids. Germline CDR1 is SSHAT and CDR2 is FNYEAQ (reference sequence). CDR3 in amino acids: CASSFIGRPNGYTF. The CDR3 DNA reads TGTGCTAGCAGCTTCATAGGGAGGCCCAATGGCTACACCTTC.

The genes are TRBV11-2 and TRBJ2-7, with TRBD2 matching 9 bases. CDR1 and CDR2 (germline): SGHAT, FQNNGV. The CDR3 covers 16 residues. V was clipped by 0 bases and J by 5 bases; unmatched bases: 8. The chain's CDR3 is CASSLDPSGALNEQYF. CDR3 DNA: TGTGCCAGCAGCTTAGACCCTAGCGGGGCCCTGAACGAGCAGTACTTC.

The genes are TRBV10-3 and TRBJ2-2, with 10 bases lining up with TRBD1. The CDR3 covers 15 residues. The ends lost 6 bases at V and 5 bases at J; junction bases unmatched: 6. CDR1 is ENHRY, CDR2 SYGVKD, per germline. CDR3 DNA: TGTGCCATCAGCCGACAGGGGGCGCCGACCGGGGAGCTGTTTTTT. Encoded protein: CAISRQGAPTGELFF.

This clone has only a few counts. The V and J genes are TRBV7-6 and TRBJ2-3; D is uncertain. This CDR3 region has 12 residues. Looked up from germline, CDR1 is SGHVS and CDR2 is FNYEAQ. The germline V and J ends were trimmed by 4 bases and 5 bases, with 7 bases remaining between them. The CDR3 loop is CASSSLVDTQYF. Here the CDR3 DNA reads TGTGCCAGCAGCTCACTTGTAGATACGCAGTATTTT.

This clone was seen only a few times. CDR3 sequence: CASSDQDQPQHF. The CDR3 DNA reads as TGTGCCAGCAGCGACCAGGATCAGCCCCAGCATTTT. V and J are TRBV7-9 and TRBJ1-5; D gene unclear. Germline V lookup: CDR1 SEHNR, CDR2 FQNEAQ (reference sequence). V dropped 5 bases and J dropped 5 bases, with 7 bases sitting between them. The CDR3 extends over 12 amino acids. The whole variable domain, filled in from reference TRBV7-9 and TRBJ1-5, reads DTGVSQNPRHKITKRGQNVTFRCDPISEHNRLYWYRQTLGQGPEFLTYFQNEAQLEKSRLLSDRFSAERPKGSFSTLEIQRTEQGDSAMYLCASSDQDQPQHFGDGTRLSIL.

V and J are TRBV1 and TRBJ2-7; TRBD2 is the table's D call and was not checked against the DNA. TRBV1 is an annotated pseudogene. CDR3 length: 14 residues. The CDR3 DNA reads TGCACCAGCAGCCACAGCGGGAGTAACTACGAGCAGTACTTC. As protein: CTSSHSGSNYEQYF.

The gene calls are TRBV25-1 and TRBJ1-2; 10 nucleotides line up with TRBD1. This CDR3 contains 13 residues. V dropped 10 bases and J dropped 5; count of bases not matched to a gene: 7. Looked up from germline, CDR1 is MGHDK and CDR2 is SYGVNS. The CDR3 region is CATGQGGQYGYTF. In nucleotides, the CDR3 is TGTGCCACTGGACAGGGGGGACAGTATGGCTACACCTTC.

The V gene is TRBV30, the J gene TRBJ1-4, with D unresolved. Germline V lookup: CDR1 GTSNPN, CDR2 SVGIG (reference sequence). Trimming removed 5 bases at V and 6 bases at J, with 13 bases between. The CDR3 extends over 13 amino acids. CDR3 amino acids: CAWRRATDEKLFF. DNA for the CDR3: TGTGCCTGGCGGAGGGCCACAGATGAAAAACTGTTTTTT. Combining the CDR3 with reference TRBV30 and TRBJ1-4 gives the whole variable domain SQTIHQWPATLVQPVGSPLSLECTVEGTSNPNLYWYRQAAGRGLQLLFYSVGIGQISSEVPQNLSASRPQDRQFILSSKKLLLSDSGFYLCAWRRATDEKLFFGSGTQLSVL.

There are a few counts of this clone. V usage is TRBV7-2 and J usage is TRBJ1-5, with 8 bases identical to TRBD1. CDR3 length: 12 amino acids. J gave up 4 bases and V 8 bases, and 1 base lay outside the gene matches. The germline gives CDR1 SGHTA, CDR2 FQGNSA. The CDR3 protein is CASRQGNQPQHF. In DNA, the CDR3 is TGTGCCAGCCGACAGGGGAATCAGCCCCAGCATTTT.

This clone has only a few counts. The chain is built from TRBV6-5 and TRBJ1-4; TRBD1 matches 9 bases. Germline V gene lookup returns CDR1 MNHEY and CDR2 SVGAGI. CDR3 size: 15 residues. Trimming at V came to 6 bases and at J to 7 bases, leaving 9 bases not matched to a gene. CDR3 DNA: TGTGCCAGCAGCGACACAGGGGGCGCGGGTGAAAAACTGTTTTTT. Its protein product is CASSDTGGAGEKLFF.

V usage is TRBV7-8 and J usage is TRBJ1-5; 9 bases fit TRBD1. The CDR3 runs to 16 residues. Germline values: CDR1 SGHVS, CDR2 FQNEAQ. Germline trimming cut 3 bases from V and 7 bases from J; bases unmatched to any gene: 10. CDR3 sequence reads: CASSFHGTGSRQPQHF. The CDR3 DNA reads TGTGCCAGCAGCTTCCATGGGACAGGGTCGAGGCAGCCCCAGCATTTT.

The J gene is TRBJ2-7, the V gene TRBV28; the match to TRBD1 covers 12 bases. The germline gives CDR1 MDHEN, CDR2 SYDVKM. The CDR3 is 17 amino acids. V lost 6 bases and J lost 3; bases outside the gene matches: 12. The CDR3 here is CASSLRRDRGLLYEQYF. The CDR3 DNA is TGTGCCAGCAGCTTACGAAGGGACAGGGGGCTTCTCTACGAGCAGTACTTC.

This clone was seen more than once but under ten times. V is TRBV28 and J is TRBJ1-2; D not resolved. Germline assignment: CDR1 MDHEN and CDR2 SYDVKM. The CDR3 contains 12 residues. V lost 4 bases, J lost 6 bases, and 9 bases lay in between. CDR3 bases: TGTGCCAGCAGTTCCCCAACAGATGGCTACACCTTC. Its translation: CASSSPTDGYTF.

This chain connects TRBV18 to TRBJ2-5; a possible D gene is TRBD2 (6 bases). V was pared by 4 bases and J by 4 bases, with 10 bases between. Germline CDR1 is KGHSH and CDR2 is LQKENI. CDR3 length equals 13 residues. CDR3: CASSLGLPETQYF. Here the CDR3 DNA reads TGTGCCAGCTCACTGGGACTTCCAGAGACCCAGTACTTC.

The rearrangement links TRBV6-5 to TRBJ2-7; 7 bases agree with TRBD1. Germline values: CDR1 MNHEY, CDR2 SVGAGI. This CDR3 comprises 15 residues. The J segment lost 1 base and the V segment lost 5 bases, leaving 8 bases of the junction unmatched. The DNA for the CDR3 is TGTGCCAGCAGTCCCGCCGGGACAGCATCCTACGAGCAGTACTTC. The encoded protein is CASSPAGTASYEQYF.

CDR3 sequence (DNA): TGTGCCAGCAGTGAATCCAACCCGGGCAATCAGCCCCAGCATTTT. Encoded protein: CASSESNPGNQPQHF. The chain links TRBV25-1 to TRBJ1-5; D not certain. CDR3 length: 15 residues. From germline, CDR1 is MGHDK and CDR2 SYGVNS. Trimming removed 1 base from V and 2 bases from J, with 9 bases in between.

The sample holds one count of this clone. This chain connects TRBV28 to TRBJ1-2, with 7 bases lining up with TRBD1. V was clipped by 7 bases and J by 5 bases; unmatched bases: 16. This CDR3 is 16 amino acids long. Per germline, CDR1 MDHEN and CDR2 SYDVKM. CDR3 sequence: CASIGLEQGGRYGYTF. The CDR3 region has the DNA TGTGCCAGCATTGGGCTCGAGCAGGGGGGAAGATATGGCTACACCTTC.